These 3 T cell receptor beta chains were sequenced from one sample in a study of cytotoxic CD8 clonotypes in ibrutinib-treated CLL. Profiled with immunoSEQ multiplex PCR; TCRdb holds only in-frame clones, not every one. The table records 50,000 to 60,000 clones, roughly 85% of them present only once. Sequenced here: PBMCs, sampled after 24 months of ibrutinib treatment. The receptors were sampled from a human donor with chronic lymphocytic leukemia.

This clone was recorded only once. The CDR3 DNA reads as TGTGCCAGCAGGGATGACAGGGGGCTGAGGGAGCAGTACTTC. Translating gives CASRDDRGLREQYF. This rearrangement joins TRBV2 to TRBJ2-7; 10 bases line up with TRBD1. V shed 6 bases, J shed 7 bases, and the junction held 9 bases outside the gene matches. CDR1 SNHLY and CDR2 FYNNEI come from the germline V gene. The CDR3 contains 14 residues.

This chain joins TRBV27 and TRBJ1-4; D is undetermined. There are 14 residues in the CDR3. The germline V gene encodes CDR1 MNHEY and CDR2 SMNVEV (reference sequence). Trimming removed 6 bases at V and 3 bases at J, with 11 bases between. CDR3 DNA sequence: TGTGCCAGCAGCCCCGAGGAGGCTAATGAAAAACTGTTTTTT. It yields the protein CASSPEEANEKLFF. The whole variable domain, filled in from reference TRBV27 and TRBJ1-4, reads EAQVTQNPRYLITVTGKKLTVTCSQNMNHEYMSWYRQDPGLGLRQIYYSMNVEVTDKGDVPEGYKVSRKEKRNFPLILESPSPNQTSLYFCASSPEEANEKLFFGSGTQLSVL.

The chain carries TRBV9 and TRBJ2-1, with 10 bases that match TRBD2. The V gene end was trimmed by 0 bases and the J gene end by 9 bases; junction bases not matched to a gene: 12. This CDR3 spans 17 amino acids. Germline V lookup: CDR1 SGDLS, CDR2 YYNGEE. As DNA, the CDR3 is TGTGCCAGCAGCGTAGCTTTAGCGGGAGGCCCTGAGGGTGAGCAGTTCTTC. This gives the protein CASSVALAGGPEGEQFF.